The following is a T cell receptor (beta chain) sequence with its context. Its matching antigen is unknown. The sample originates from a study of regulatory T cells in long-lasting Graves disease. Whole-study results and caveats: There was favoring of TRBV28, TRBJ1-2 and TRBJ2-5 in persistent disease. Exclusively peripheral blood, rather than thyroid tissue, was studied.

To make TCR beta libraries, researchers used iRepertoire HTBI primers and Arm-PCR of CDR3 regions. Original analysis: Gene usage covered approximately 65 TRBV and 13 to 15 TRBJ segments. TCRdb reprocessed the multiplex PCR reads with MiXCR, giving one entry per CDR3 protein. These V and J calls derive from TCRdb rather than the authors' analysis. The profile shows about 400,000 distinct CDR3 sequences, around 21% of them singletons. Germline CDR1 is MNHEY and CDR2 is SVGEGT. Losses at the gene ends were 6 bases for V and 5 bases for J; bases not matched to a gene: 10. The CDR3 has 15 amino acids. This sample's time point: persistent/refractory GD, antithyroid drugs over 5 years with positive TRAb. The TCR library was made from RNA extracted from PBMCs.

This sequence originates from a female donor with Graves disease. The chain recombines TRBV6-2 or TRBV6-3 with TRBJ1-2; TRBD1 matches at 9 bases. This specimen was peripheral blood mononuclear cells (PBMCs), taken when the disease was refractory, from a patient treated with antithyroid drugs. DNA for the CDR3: TGTGCCAGCAGCCTATCTCCCGGGACAGGGTATGGCTACACCTTC. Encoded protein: CASSLSPGTGYGYTF.